The 18 T cell receptor beta chains given below trace back to one sample, sequenced in a study of regulatory T cells in long-lasting Graves disease. With iRepertoire HTBI primers and Arm-PCR of CDR3 regions, TCR beta libraries were built. TCRdb processed the multiplex PCR reads anew with MiXCR; each CDR3 protein has one entry. In the table there are more than 650,000 distinct CDR3 sequences, about 30% of which are singletons. Time point: persistent/refractory GD, antithyroid drugs over 5 years with positive TRAb. PBMCs were the source of the RNA used for TCR sequencing. The sample here was peripheral blood mononuclear cells (PBMCs), taken when the disease was refractory, from a patient treated with antithyroid drugs. The source is a female donor with Graves disease.

This clonotype showed up just a few times. The V gene is TRBV12-3 or TRBV12-4, the J gene TRBJ1-1, with 8 bases that match TRBD1. V shed 10 bases and J 4 bases; nucleotides not matched to a gene: 5. The CDR3 extends over 12 amino acids. The CDR3 reads CANRGVGTEAFF. DNA of the CDR3: TGTGCCAACAGGGGGGTGGGCACTGAAGCTTTCTTT.

J is TRBJ2-3 and V is TRBV11-2, with TRBD2 as a possible D gene (6 bases). The CDR3 has 17 amino acids. CDR1 is SGHAT, CDR2 FQNNGV, per germline. The germline V and J ends were trimmed by 5 bases and 1 base, with 19 bases remaining between them. The CDR3 loop reads CASSPVFFAGRTDTQYF. CDR3 bases: TGTGCCAGCAGCCCCGTCTTTTTTGCGGGGCGCACAGATACGCAGTATTTT.

The gene calls are TRBV12-3 or TRBV12-4 and TRBJ1-5; the D gene is possibly TRBD1 (5 bases). The CDR3 extends over 15 amino acids. Between the trimmed V and J ends, which lost 3 bases and 0 bases, there was a span of 9 bases. CDR3 nucleotides: TGTGCCAGCAGTTTGGCCAGGGCTAGCAATCAGCCCCAGCATTTT. It encodes CASSLARASNQPQHF.

This clonotype appeared a few times. V gene TRBV19 combines with J gene TRBJ1-2; D is perhaps TRBD1 (6 bases). The germline V gene encodes CDR1 LNHDA and CDR2 SQIVND (reference sequence). CDR3 size: 15 residues. The V and J ends lost 3 bases and 4 bases respectively, with 15 bases between them. CDR3 DNA: TGTGCCAGTAGTATTCGTGGGACACAAAGCTATGGCTACACCTTC. It yields the protein CASSIRGTQSYGYTF.

This clonotype has just a few counts. This sequence joins TRBV7-2 and TRBJ1-2, with D possibly being TRBD1 (5 bases). There are 16 residues in the CDR3. The germline V gene encodes CDR1 SGHTA and CDR2 FQGNSA. V lost 5 bases and J 2 bases, leaving 18 bases between the germline ends. CDR3 coding DNA: TGTGCCAGCAGCCAGCTTTACGACAGCGGGAACTATGGCTACACCTTC. Its protein is CASSQLYDSGNYGYTF.

CDR3 residues: CASRRTGLHETQYF. Here the CDR3 DNA reads TGTGCCAGCAGGAGGACAGGGCTCCACGAGACCCAGTACTTC. The chain carries TRBV6-1 and TRBJ2-5, with 8 nucleotides matching TRBD1. The V and J ends lost 6 bases and 5 bases, in that order; junction bases with no gene match: 8. Germline CDR1 reads MNHNS; CDR2 reads SASEGT. CDR3 length: 14 residues.

In its sample, this clonotype was seen many times. V is TRBV27 and J is TRBJ1-1, with D hard to call. Per the germline V gene, CDR1 is MNHEY and CDR2 is SMNVEV (reference sequence). V was clipped by 4 bases and J by 5 bases, with 11 bases between them. This CDR3 is 13 amino acids long. The CDR3 protein is CASSYRGFTEAFF. CDR3 nucleotides: TGTGCCAGCAGTTACAGAGGATTTACTGAAGCTTTCTTT.

CDR3 DNA sequence: TGCGCCAGCAGCTTTTCGACGGGGACAGGGTCTGAAGCTTTCTTT. Its translation: CASSFSTGTGSEAFF. The chain recombines TRBV5-1 with TRBJ1-1; 9 nucleotides align to TRBD1. Germline loops: CDR1 SGHRS, CDR2 YFSETQ. The V segment lost 2 bases and the J segment 6 bases; nucleotides outside the gene matches: 8. There are 15 residues in the CDR3.

This chain uses TRBV5-4 with TRBJ1-5; no firm D call. Germline V CDR1 and CDR2: SGHNT, YYREEE (reference sequence). The CDR3 has 14 amino acids. V lost 4 bases, J lost 8 bases, and 16 bases lay in between. CDR3 sequence: CASSQSGDREPQHF. In nucleotides, the CDR3 is TGTGCCAGCAGCCAGTCTGGGGATAGGGAGCCCCAGCATTTT.

At least ten counts were recorded for this clonotype. The rearrangement joins TRBV6-1 to TRBJ2-5; 7 bases fit TRBD1. With V trimmed by 1 base and J by 5 bases, 7 bases remained unmatched. CDR3 length: 15 amino acids. Germline V gene sequence: CDR1 MNHNS, CDR2 SASEGT. The CDR3 reads CASSEGGGRVETQYF. The CDR3 coding sequence is TGTGCCAGCAGTGAAGGAGGGGGCCGGGTGGAGACCCAGTACTTC.

The gene calls are TRBV6-1 and TRBJ1-1, with D unclear. CDR3 size: 13 residues. Germline V CDR1 and CDR2: MNHNS, SASEGT. The V end lost 5 bases, the J end lost 3 bases, and 10 bases lay between the germline ends. The CDR3: CASSRIGYTEAFF. CDR3 nucleotides: TGTGCCAGCAGTCGCATTGGATACACTGAAGCTTTCTTT.

Comment on this clonotype: The CDR3 does not end in the conserved phenylalanine or tryptophan, so this is likely a read error. The chain links TRBV2 to TRBJ2-3; D is ambiguous. CDR3 length equals 14 residues. Germline CDR1 and CDR2: SNHLY and FYNNEI. The chain's CDR3 is CASREGGYTDTQYS. The DNA of the CDR3 is TGTGCCAGCAGGGAAGGCGGCTACACAGATACGCAGTATTCT.

This clonotype was counted once. At one end, the junction sequence differs from germline, possibly due to a read error. The gene calls are TRBV20-1 and TRBJ1-5; D is uncertain. This CDR3 is 15 amino acids long. CDR1 and CDR2 from the germline V gene are DFQATT and SNEGSKA (reference sequence). CDR3 sequence: CSARTRSNSNQPQHF. The CDR3 region has the DNA TGCAGCGCTAGGACCAGAAGCAACAGCAATCAGCCCCAGCATTTT.

The genes are TRBV11-2 and TRBJ2-7; 11 positions match TRBD1. This CDR3 is built from 18 residues. V dropped 1 base and J dropped 6; count of bases not matched to a gene: 14. Germline V gene lookup returns CDR1 SGHAT and CDR2 FQNNGV. CDR3 loop: CASSLVGDRGFRGGEQYF. In nucleotides, the CDR3 is TGTGCCAGCAGCTTAGTGGGGGACAGGGGGTTCCGGGGTGGCGAGCAGTACTTC.

The chain employs TRBV7-9 and TRBJ1-2, with D hard to call. Between the trimmed V and J ends, which lost 1 base and 6 bases, there was a span of 15 bases. This CDR3 has 15 residues. Germline V gene sequence: CDR1 SEHNR, CDR2 FQNEAQ (reference sequence). CDR3 loop: CASSLDTVGTHGYTF. In DNA, the CDR3 is TGTGCCAGCAGCTTAGATACAGTAGGCACCCATGGCTACACCTTC.

This rearrangement joins TRBV6-2 or TRBV6-3 to TRBJ1-2, with 9 nucleotides matching TRBD1. The trim removed 4 bases at V and 7 bases at J, leaving 10 bases unmatched. The germline gives CDR1 MNHEY, CDR2 SVGEGT. CDR3 size: 15 residues. This CDR3 is CASSLTRTGEGGYTF. The CDR3 DNA reads TGTGCCAGCAGTTTAACCAGGACAGGGGAGGGTGGCTACACCTTC.

Turning to this clonotype: A far larger clone differs by one base, so this is likely a read error. J is TRBJ2-5 and V is TRBV28; D not resolved. V gave up 6 bases and J gave up 7 bases, with 24 bases separating them. Germline V gene lookup returns CDR1 MDHEN and CDR2 SYDVKM. This CDR3 has 16 amino acids. The CDR3 DNA follows: TGTGCCAGCAGCTTAAGGTCGGGCCCAATAAAGGGGACCCAGTACTTC. This translates into CASSLRSGPIKGTQYF.

The chain is built from TRBV15 and TRBJ1-1, with D uncertain. This CDR3 region has 14 residues. With 1 base removed from V and 4 bases from J, the gap between germline ends came to 10 bases. Germline lookup yields CDR1 LNHNV and CDR2 YYDKDF (reference sequence). The CDR3 bases are TGTGCCACCAGCAGAGCCACATTTTCCACTGAAGCTTTCTTT. Encoded protein: CATSRATFSTEAFF.